A selection of T cell receptor beta chains follows, all from one sample in a study of human T cells and chemical hapten exposure. TCRdb re-derived calls from the RACE reads in MiXCR, one entry per CDR3 protein. The repertoire holds 50,000 to 70,000 distinct CDR3 sequences, about 5.7% seen once, with about 3.4% in the top ten. The sequenced sample consisted of whole blood. Every receptor here comes from a female donor in good health. Some clones in this sample may be carry-over from other donors' samples. CDR3s include the opening cysteine and the closing phenylalanine or tryptophan. D genes are given only for firm matches. Some rows mark clone size as missing; the rest say once, few, many or name a class of expanded clone.

j_gene | v_gene | d_gene | abundance | CDR3aa | CDR3nt
TRBJ2-7 | TRBV20-1 | TRBD1 | . | CSARGLDRGRGEQYF | TGCAGTGCTAGAGGTCTAGACAGGGGCAGAGGTGAGCAGTACTTC
TRBJ1-1 | TRBV30 | . | . | CAWSVGTPNTEAFF | TGTGCCTGGAGTGTAGGGACACCGAACACTGAAGCTTTCTTT
TRBJ2-1 | TRBV28 | TRBD2 | . | CASSFISLGLAGAAYNEQFF | TGTGCCAGCAGTTTTATATCGCTGGGACTAGCGGGAGCAGCCTACAATGAGCAGTTCTTC
TRBJ2-7 | TRBV10-3 | . | . | CAISDQTYEQYF | TGTGCCATCAGTGATCAAACCTACGAGCAGTACTTC
TRBJ2-2 | TRBV28 | TRBD2 | . | CASSTLAGVRFDGELFF | TGTGCCAGCAGTACACTAGCGGGAGTAAGGTTTGACGGGGAGCTGTTTTTT
TRBJ2-2 | TRBV24-1 | TRBD2 | many | CATSDKTSVSDDLSNTGELFF | TGTGCCACCAGTGATAAAACTAGCGTCTCGGACGATCTATCGAACACCGGGGAGCTGTTTTTT
TRBJ1-2 | TRBV5-4 | . | . | CASSHSTPGPFYGYTF | TGTGCCAGCAGCCACTCCACCCCAGGACCCTTCTATGGCTACACCTTC
TRBJ1-1 | TRBV29-1 | TRBD1 | few | CSVEGQGGVLAFF | TGCAGCGTGGAGGGACAGGGGGGCGTTTTAGCTTTCTTT
TRBJ1-5 | TRBV20-1 | TRBD1 | many | CSARGPETGGLQPQHF | TGCAGTGCTAGAGGCCCCGAGACAGGGGGGCTGCAGCCCCAGCATTTT
TRBJ1-2 | TRBV7-9 | . | . | CASSLMSQNYGYNF | TGTGCCAGCAGCTTAATGTCACAGAACTATGGCTACAACTTC
TRBJ1-5 | TRBV12-3/TRBV12-4 | TRBD1 | many | CASGDRGSLRSNQPQHF | TGTGCCAGCGGTGACAGGGGTTCCCTCAGGAGCAATCAGCCCCAGCATTTT
TRBJ2-7 | TRBV7-3 | . | . | CASSLGFGEDYEQYF | TGTGCCAGCAGCCTCGGATTCGGGGAGGACTACGAGCAGTACTTC
TRBJ2-7 | TRBV5-1 | TRBD2 | . | CASSRGLAGAYEQYF | TGCGCCAGCAGCCGAGGACTAGCGGGAGCGTACGAGCAGTACTTC
TRBJ1-1 | TRBV2 | TRBD1 | many | CASSARTGGMTEAFF | TGTGCCAGCAGTGCCCGGACAGGGGGCATGACTGAAGCTTTCTTT
TRBJ1-4 | TRBV5-1 | TRBD1 | . | CASSLSGGAGEKLFF | TGCGCCAGCAGCTTGTCAGGGGGAGCTGGTGAAAAACTGTTTTTT
TRBJ1-1 | TRBV28 | . | . | CASSRGGSNTEAFF | TGTGCCAGCAGTCGAGGAGGGAGCAACACTGAAGCTTTCTTT
TRBJ2-7 | TRBV5-6 | TRBD1 | few | CASSLHTGTGSYEQYF | TGTGCCAGCAGCTTACATACAGGGACAGGGTCCTACGAGCAGTACTTC
TRBJ2-3 | TRBV29-1 | . | many | CSVEVPASAFEQYF | TGCAGCGTTGAAGTCCCCGCTAGCGCCTTTGAGCAGTATTTT
TRBJ2-3 | TRBV10-3 | TRBD2 | many | CAISESGGRVNTQYF | TGTGCCATCAGTGAGTCTGGCGGGAGAGTGAATACGCAGTATTTT
TRBJ2-7 | TRBV20-1 | TRBD2 | many | CSARDPAGKEDEQYF | TGCAGTGCTAGAGATCCAGCGGGAAAGGAGGACGAGCAGTACTTC
TRBJ1-1 | TRBV2 | . | . | CASSTTGTGDTEAFF | TGTGCCAGCAGTACAACAGGTACCGGGGACACTGAAGCTTTCTTT
TRBJ2-1 | TRBV7-2 | TRBD2 | . | CASSSGLAGGDEQFF | TGTGCCAGCAGCTCAGGACTAGCGGGGGGGGATGAGCAGTTCTTC
TRBJ1-2 | TRBV29-1 | . | few | CSVSAALYGYTF | TGCAGCGTGTCCGCAGCACTTTATGGCTACACCTTC
TRBJ2-3 | TRBV20-1 | . | many | CRGRDGGSDTQYF | TGCAGAGGAAGGGACGGCGGTTCAGATACGCAGTATTTT
TRBJ1-6 | TRBV6-2/TRBV6-3 | . | . | CASKEADSPLHF | TGTGCCAGCAAGGAGGCCGATTCACCCCTCCACTTT
TRBJ2-1 | TRBV27 | TRBD2 | many | CASSQGLAGSNEQFF | TGTGCCAGCAGTCAAGGACTAGCGGGGAGCAATGAGCAGTTCTTC
TRBJ1-5 | TRBV28 | . | . | CASVNFQDEGSNQPQHF | TGTGCCAGCGTCAACTTCCAGGACGAAGGGAGCAATCAGCCCCAGCATTTT
TRBJ1-1 | TRBV29-1 | TRBD1 | few | CSVAQGAAFF | TGCAGCGTTGCACAGGGGGCGGCTTTCTTT
TRBJ2-3 | TRBV5-1 | TRBD2 | many | CASSPGTRSTDTQYF | TGCGCCAGCAGCCCCGGGACTAGAAGCACAGATACGCAGTATTTT
TRBJ2-7 | TRBV20-1 | . | many | CSARDRAGQFTYEQYF | TGCAGTGCTAGAGATAGGGCAGGACAGTTTACCTACGAGCAGTACTTC
TRBJ1-4 | TRBV7-8 | . | many | CASSRTDATNEKLFF | TGTGCCAGCAGCCGGACAGATGCAACTAATGAAAAACTGTTTTTT